The clone carrying this T cell receptor (beta chain) was seen a handful of times. Its cognate antigen is unknown. The CDR3 is 15 amino acids. V lost 6 bases and J lost 5; bases outside the gene matches: 7. This specimen comes from a study of response to subunit inactivated influenza vaccine. Study-wide results and limits: After each seasonal influenza vaccination, few new T cells are recruited, the authors suggested.

In TCRdb, the RT-PCR reads were re-called with MiXCR into one record per CDR3 protein. Here the sample spans hundreds of thousands of distinct CDR3 sequences, 12% to 15% being singletons. Sequences were derived from PBMCs from blood, sampled 14 to 15 days before vaccination. The sequence was collected from a man aged 50 to 60 who received an inactivated influenza vaccine. This sequence joins TRBV12-3 or TRBV12-4 and TRBJ2-2, with TRBD1 matching 9 bases. As DNA, the CDR3 is TGTGCCAGCAGCTTCCGGGACAGGGAAACCGGGGAGCTGTTTTTT. Encoded protein: CASSFRDRETGELFF.